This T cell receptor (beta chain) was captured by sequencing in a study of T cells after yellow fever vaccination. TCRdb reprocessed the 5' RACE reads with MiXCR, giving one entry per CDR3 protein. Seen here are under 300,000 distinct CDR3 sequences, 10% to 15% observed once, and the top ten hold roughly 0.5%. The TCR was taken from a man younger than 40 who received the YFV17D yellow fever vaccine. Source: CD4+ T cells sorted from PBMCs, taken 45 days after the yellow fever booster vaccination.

As DNA, the CDR3 is TGCAGTGCGGAGGGGACAGGATTGACCGTGGGGGCCTCCTACGAGCAGTACTTC. It specifies CSAEGTGLTVGASYEQYF. V usage is TRBV20-1 and J usage is TRBJ2-7; 8 bases are shared with TRBD1. Germline V gene sequence: CDR1 DFQATT, CDR2 SNEGSKA (reference sequence). This CDR3 has 18 residues. V dropped 6 bases and J dropped 0; count of bases not matched to a gene: 19.